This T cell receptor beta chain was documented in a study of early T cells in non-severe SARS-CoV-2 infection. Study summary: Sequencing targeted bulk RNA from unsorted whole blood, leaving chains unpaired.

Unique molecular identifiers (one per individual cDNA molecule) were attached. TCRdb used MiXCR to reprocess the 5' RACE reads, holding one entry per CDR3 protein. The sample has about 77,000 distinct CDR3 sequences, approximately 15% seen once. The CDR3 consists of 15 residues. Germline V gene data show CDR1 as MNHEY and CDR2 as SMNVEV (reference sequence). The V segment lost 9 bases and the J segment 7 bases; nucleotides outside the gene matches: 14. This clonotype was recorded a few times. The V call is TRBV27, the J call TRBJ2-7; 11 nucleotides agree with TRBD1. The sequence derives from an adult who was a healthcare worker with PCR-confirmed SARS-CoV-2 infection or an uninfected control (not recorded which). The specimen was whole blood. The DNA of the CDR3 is TGTGCCAGTAAAGTTGGACAGGGGGCTTCTTGGGAGCAGTACTTC. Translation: CASKVGQGASWEQYF.